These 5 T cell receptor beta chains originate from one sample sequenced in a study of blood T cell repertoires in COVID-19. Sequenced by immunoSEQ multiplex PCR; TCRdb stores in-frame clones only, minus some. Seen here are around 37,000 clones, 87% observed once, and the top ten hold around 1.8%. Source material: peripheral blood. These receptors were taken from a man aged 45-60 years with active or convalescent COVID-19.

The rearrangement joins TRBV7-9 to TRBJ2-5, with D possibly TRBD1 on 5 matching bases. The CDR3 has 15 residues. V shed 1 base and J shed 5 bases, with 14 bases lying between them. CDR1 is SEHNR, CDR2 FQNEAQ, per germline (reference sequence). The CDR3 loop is CASSLVGQGDETQYF. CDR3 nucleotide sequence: TGTGCCAGCAGCTTAGTGGGGCAGGGCGACGAGACCCAGTACTTC.

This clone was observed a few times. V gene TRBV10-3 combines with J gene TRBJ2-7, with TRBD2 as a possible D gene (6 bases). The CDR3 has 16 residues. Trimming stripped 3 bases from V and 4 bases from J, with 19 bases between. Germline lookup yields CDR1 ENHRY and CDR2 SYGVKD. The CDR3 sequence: CAISDIGGASRYEQYF. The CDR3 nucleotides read TGTGCCATCAGTGATATTGGAGGGGCTAGTAGATACGAGCAGTACTTC.

The DNA of the CDR3 is TGTGCCAGCTCACCTGGCGGGATAAGGGGAGAGACCCAGTACTTC. It translates to CASSPGGIRGETQYF. V gene TRBV18 combines with J gene TRBJ2-5; D might be TRBD2 (6 bases). Trimming removed 3 bases from V and 4 bases from J, with 15 bases in between. The germline gives CDR1 KGHSH, CDR2 LQKENI. The CDR3 spans 15 residues.

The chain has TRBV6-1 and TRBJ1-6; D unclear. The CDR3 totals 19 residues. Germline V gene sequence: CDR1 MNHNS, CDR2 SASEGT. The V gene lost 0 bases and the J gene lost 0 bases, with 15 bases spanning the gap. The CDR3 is CASSEAKADGSSYNSPLHF. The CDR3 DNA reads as TGTGCCAGCAGTGAAGCTAAGGCGGACGGGAGCTCCTATAATTCACCCCTCCACTTT.

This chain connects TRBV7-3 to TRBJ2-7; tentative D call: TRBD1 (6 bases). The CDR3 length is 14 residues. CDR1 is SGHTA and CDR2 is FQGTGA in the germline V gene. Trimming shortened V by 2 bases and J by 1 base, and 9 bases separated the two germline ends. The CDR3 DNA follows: TGTGCCAGCAGCTTAGCAGGGGAATCCTACGAGCAGTACTTC. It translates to CASSLAGESYEQYF. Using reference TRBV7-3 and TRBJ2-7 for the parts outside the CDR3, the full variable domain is GAGVSQTPSNKVTEKGKYVELRCDPISGHTALYWYRQSLGQGPEFLIYFQGTGAADDSGLPNDRFFAVRPEGSVSTLKIQRTERGDSAVYLCASSLAGESYEQYFGPGTRLTVT.